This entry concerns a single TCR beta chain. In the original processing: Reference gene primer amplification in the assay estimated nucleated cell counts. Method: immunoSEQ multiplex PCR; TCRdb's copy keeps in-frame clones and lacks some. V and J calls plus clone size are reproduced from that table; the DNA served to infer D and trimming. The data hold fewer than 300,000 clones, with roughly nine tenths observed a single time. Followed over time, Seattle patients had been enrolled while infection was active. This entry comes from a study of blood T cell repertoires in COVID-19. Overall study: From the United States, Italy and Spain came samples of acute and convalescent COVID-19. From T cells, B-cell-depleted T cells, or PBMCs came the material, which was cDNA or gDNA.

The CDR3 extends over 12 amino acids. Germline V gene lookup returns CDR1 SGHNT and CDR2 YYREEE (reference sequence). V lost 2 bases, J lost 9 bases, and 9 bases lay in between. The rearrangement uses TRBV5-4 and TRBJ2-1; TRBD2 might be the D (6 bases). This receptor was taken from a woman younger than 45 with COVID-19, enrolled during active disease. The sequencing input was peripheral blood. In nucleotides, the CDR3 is TGTGCCAGCAGCTTTTTCGGGAGTGAGCAGTTCTTC. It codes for CASSFFGSEQFF.